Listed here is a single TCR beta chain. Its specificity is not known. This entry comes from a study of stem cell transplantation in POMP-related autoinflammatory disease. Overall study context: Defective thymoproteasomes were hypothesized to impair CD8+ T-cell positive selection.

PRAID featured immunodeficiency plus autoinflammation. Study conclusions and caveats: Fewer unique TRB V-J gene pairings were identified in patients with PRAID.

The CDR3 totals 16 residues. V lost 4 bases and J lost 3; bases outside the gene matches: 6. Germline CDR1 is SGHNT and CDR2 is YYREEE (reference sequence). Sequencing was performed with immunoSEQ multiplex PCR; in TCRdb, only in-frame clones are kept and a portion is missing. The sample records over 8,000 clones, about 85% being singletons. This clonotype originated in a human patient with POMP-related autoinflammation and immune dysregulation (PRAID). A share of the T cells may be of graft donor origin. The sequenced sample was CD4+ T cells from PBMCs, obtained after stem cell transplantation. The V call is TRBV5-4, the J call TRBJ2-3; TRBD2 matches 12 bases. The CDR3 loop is CASSSTSGRWTDTQYF. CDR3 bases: TGTGCCAGCAGCAGTACTAGCGGGAGGTGGACAGATACGCAGTATTTT. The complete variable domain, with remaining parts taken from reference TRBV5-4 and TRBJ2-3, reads ETGVTQSPTHLIKTRGQQVTLRCSSQSGHNTVSWYQQALGQGPQFIFQYYREEENGRGNFPPRFSGLQFPNYSSELNVNALELDDSALYLCASSSTSGRWTDTQYFGPGTRLTVL.